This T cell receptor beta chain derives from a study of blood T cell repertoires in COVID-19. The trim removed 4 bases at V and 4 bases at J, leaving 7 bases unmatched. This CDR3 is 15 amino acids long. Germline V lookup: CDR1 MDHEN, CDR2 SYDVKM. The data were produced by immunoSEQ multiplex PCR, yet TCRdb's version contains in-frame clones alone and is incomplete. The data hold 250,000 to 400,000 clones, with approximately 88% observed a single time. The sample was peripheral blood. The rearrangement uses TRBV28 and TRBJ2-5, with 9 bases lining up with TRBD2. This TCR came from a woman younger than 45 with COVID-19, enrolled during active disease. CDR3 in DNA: TGTGCCAGCAGTTCGGGCGGGGGGGCCGCAGAGACCCAGTACTTC. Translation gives CASSSGGGAAETQYF.